This T cell receptor beta chain was sequenced in a study of CD8+ T cells in alopecia areata (dated by TCRdb to between 2018 and 2020). Looking at the study overall: Treated patients were enrolled in an open-label pilot trial of oral tofacitinib, 5 to 10 mg twice daily, for moderate-to-severe alopecia areata. Biopsies were taken from tofacitinib-treated patients at baseline and at 4 and 24 weeks of treatment, and a later scalp biopsy was taken in several of the tofacitinib-treated patients. Patients received tofacitinib for 6 to 18 months and were then followed off drug for 6 months to check for delayed response and recurrence. immunoSEQ multiplex PCR using 35 Vbeta forward primers and 13 Jbeta reverse primers was used to amplify TCRbeta CDR3 regions. On the human side, TCRbeta sequencing was run on scalp tissue and on sorted CD4+ and CD8+ peripheral blood T cells from healthy controls and from alopecia areata patients with either patchy or totalis/universalis disease. RNA came from the PAXgene miRNA kit for fixed scalp, the miRNeasy kit for PBMCs, and the RNeasy kit for mouse skin. Scalp clonality was compared among normal scalp (n=4), patchy alopecia areata scalp (n=8), and alopecia totalis/universalis scalp (n=8). In both human patients and the C3H/HeJ mouse model, the study applied high-throughput TCRbeta sequencing to look at T cell clonal expansion in alopecia areata. What the work shows at the level of the full study, not this receptor alone: Higher clonality and more expanded CD8+ clones were observed in lesional scalp than in normal scalp, particularly in alopecia totalis/universalis, a finding suggestive of antigenic drive. TCR sequences shared between patients were less clear than in mice, possibly partly because of HLA diversity in the patient population. Unlike mouse skin, where gammadelta T cells dominate, normal human skin contains resident alphabeta T cells that get sequenced too, which complicates analysis of the scalp TCR repertoire.

The time point label, read with the paper, signifies: baseline before oral tofacitinib. Lesional scalp punch biopsies and peripheral blood were collected from alopecia areata patients. After PBMCs were isolated by density centrifugation and stained for CD3, CD4 and CD8, a FACSAria was used to sort CD4+ and CD8+ T cells. V is trimmed back by 6 bases and J by 3 bases, and the junction contains 12 bases that no gene match accounts for. The germline V gene supplies CDR1 SNHLY and CDR2 FYNNEI. Taken from cysteine to phenylalanine, the CDR3 has 17 residues. The retained sequence is limited to the CDR3, 51 bases, with the frame set at the first base. Libraries came from the immunoSEQ multiplex PCR assay. RNA was extracted from all samples and reverse transcribed into cDNA, which served as template for TCR sequencing. SuperScript III was used to make first-strand cDNA, primed with a 2:1 mix of oligo-dT and random hexamers. A synthetic immune receptor repertoire was used to assess amplification bias, and residual bias was removed computationally. Turning to the authors' computational methods: After raw reads were preprocessed to remove errors, the CDR3 was defined following IMGT conventions as running from the conserved cysteine to phenylalanine. Clonality was computed by normalizing Shannon entropy by log2 of the number of productive unique TCRs and subtracting the result from 1. Whether scalp clones were CD4 or CD8 was inferred by matching scalp TCRbeta sequences against CD4 and CD8 repertoires sorted from blood. Drawn from immuneACCESS, this table holds only the in-frame rearrangements with V and J called that TCRdb kept. Clones are partly lost; checked studies trace under half to an unresolved V gene and leave the rest unexplained. The V and J calls and clone size were taken over from that table, and D and trimming were inferred from the DNA. In all, the sample holds some 170,000 clones, and just over 65% of those were seen once. The ten top clones hold roughly 11% of the sample.

Details on this clone: The antigen it recognizes is unknown. There are no base qualities to consult, and no much larger clone falls within one base.

The source material was CD8+ T cells sorted from blood, sampled at week 0. This clonotype was obtained from a human donor with alopecia areata. The chain uses TRBV2 and TRBJ2-3; 10 nucleotides in the junction match TRBD1. Here the CDR3 is given as CASSARDRGRRTDTQYF. The DNA is TGTGCCAGCAGCGCCCGGGACAGGGGCAGACGTACAGATACGCAGTATTTT.